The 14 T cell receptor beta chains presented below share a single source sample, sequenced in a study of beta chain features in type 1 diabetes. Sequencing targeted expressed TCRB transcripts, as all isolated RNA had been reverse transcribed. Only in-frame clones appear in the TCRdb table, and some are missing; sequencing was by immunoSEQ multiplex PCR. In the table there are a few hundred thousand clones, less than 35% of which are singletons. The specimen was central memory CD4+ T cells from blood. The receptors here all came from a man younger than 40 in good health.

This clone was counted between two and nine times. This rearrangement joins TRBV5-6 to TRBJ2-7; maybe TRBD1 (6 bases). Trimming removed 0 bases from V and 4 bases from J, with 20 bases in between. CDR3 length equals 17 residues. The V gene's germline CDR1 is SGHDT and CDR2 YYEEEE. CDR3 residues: CASSLDRSAGEDYEQYF. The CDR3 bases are TGTGCCAGCAGCTTGGATCGGTCGGCAGGGGAAGATTACGAGCAGTACTTC. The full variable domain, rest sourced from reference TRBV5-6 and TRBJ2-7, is DAGVTQSPTHLIKTRGQQVTLRCSPKSGHDTVSWYQQALGQGPQFIFQYYEEEERQRGNFPDRFSGHQFPNYSSELNVNALLLGDSALYLCASSLDRSAGEDYEQYFGPGTRLTVT.

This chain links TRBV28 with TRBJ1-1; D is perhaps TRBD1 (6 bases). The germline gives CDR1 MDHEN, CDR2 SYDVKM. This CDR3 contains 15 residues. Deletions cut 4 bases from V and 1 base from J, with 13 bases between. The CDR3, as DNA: TGTGCCAGCAGTTCAACCTCGACAGGGAACACTGAAGCTTTCTTT. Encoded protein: CASSSTSTGNTEAFF.

The DNA for the CDR3 is TGTGCCTGGGCTGGACTAGCGGGGTACAATGAGCAGTTCTTC. This gives the protein CAWAGLAGYNEQFF. This sequence joins TRBV30 and TRBJ2-1, with TRBD2 matching over 12 bases. Germline loops: CDR1 GTSNPN, CDR2 SVGIG (reference sequence). The V gene end was trimmed by 5 bases and the J gene end by 4 bases; junction bases not matched to a gene: 3. CDR3 length equals 14 residues.

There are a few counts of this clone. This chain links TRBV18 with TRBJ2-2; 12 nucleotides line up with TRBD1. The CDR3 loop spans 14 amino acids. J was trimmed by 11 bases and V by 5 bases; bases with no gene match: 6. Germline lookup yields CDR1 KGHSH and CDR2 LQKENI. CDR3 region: CASSSGQGADELFF. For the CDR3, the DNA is TGTGCCAGCTCATCGGGACAGGGGGCCGACGAGCTGTTTTTT.

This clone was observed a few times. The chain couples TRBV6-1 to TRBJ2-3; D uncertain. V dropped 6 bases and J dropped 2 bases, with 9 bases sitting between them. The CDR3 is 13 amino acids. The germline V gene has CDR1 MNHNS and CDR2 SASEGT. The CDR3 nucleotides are TGTGCCAGCAGGCCTCCTACCACAGATACGCAGTATTTT. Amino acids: CASRPPTTDTQYF.

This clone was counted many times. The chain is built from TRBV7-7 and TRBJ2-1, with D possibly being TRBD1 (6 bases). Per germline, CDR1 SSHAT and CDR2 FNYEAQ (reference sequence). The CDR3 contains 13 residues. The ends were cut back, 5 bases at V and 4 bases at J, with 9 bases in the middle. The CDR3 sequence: CASSRDIYNEQFF. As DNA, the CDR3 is TGTGCCAGCAGCCGGGACATTTACAATGAGCAGTTCTTC.

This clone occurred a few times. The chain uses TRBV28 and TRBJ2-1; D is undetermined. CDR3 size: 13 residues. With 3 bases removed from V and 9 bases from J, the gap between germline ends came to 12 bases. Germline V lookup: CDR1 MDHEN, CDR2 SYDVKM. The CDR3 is CASSLSSVGEQFF. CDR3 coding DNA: TGTGCCAGCAGTTTGTCCAGCGTGGGTGAGCAGTTCTTC.

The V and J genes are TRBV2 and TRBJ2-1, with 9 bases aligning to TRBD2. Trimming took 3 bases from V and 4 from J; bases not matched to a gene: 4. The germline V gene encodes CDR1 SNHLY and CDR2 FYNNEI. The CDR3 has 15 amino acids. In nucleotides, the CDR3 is TGTGCCAGCAGTGATAGCGGGGGTGCGTACAATGAGCAGTTCTTC. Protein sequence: CASSDSGGAYNEQFF.

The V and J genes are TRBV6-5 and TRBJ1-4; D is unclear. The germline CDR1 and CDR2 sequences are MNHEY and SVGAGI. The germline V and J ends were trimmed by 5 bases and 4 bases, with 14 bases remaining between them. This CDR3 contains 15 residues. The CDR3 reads CASSLDWQSNEKLFF. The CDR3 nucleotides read TGTGCCAGCAGTCTTGATTGGCAGAGTAATGAAAAACTGTTTTTT.

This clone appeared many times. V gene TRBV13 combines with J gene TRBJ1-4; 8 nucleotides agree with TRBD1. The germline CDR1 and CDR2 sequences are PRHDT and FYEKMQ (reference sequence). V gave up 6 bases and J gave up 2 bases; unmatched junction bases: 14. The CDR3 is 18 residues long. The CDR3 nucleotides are TGTGCCAGCAGTTACCGACAGGGGAGAGGAGGGACTAATGAAAAACTGTTTTTT. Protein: CASSYRQGRGGTNEKLFF.

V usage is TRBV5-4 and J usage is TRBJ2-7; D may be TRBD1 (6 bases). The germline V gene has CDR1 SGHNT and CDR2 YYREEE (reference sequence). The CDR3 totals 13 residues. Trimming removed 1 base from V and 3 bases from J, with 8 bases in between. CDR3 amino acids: CASSLKGVYEQYF. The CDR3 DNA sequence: TGTGCCAGCAGCTTGAAGGGGGTCTACGAGCAGTACTTC.

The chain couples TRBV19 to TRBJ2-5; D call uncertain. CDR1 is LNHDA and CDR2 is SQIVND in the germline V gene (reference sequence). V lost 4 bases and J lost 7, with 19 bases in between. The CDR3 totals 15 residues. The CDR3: CASSRLGTEDWTQYF. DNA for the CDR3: TGTGCCAGTAGTAGACTTGGCACTGAGGATTGGACCCAGTACTTC.

The CDR3 is CASSPPGRSETQYF. CDR3 nucleotides: TGTGCCAGCAGCCCCCCTGGGCGTTCGGAGACCCAGTACTTC. The gene calls are TRBV5-4 and TRBJ2-5; D call uncertain. Germline values: CDR1 SGHNT, CDR2 YYREEE (reference sequence). This CDR3 region has 14 residues. V lost 4 bases and J lost 5, with 15 bases in between.

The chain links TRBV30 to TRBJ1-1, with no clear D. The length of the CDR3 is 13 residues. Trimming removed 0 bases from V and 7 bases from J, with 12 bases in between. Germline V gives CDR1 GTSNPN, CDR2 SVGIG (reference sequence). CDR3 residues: CAWSVGLRVEAFF. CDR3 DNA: TGTGCCTGGAGTGTCGGTTTAAGGGTTGAAGCTTTCTTT.